This TCR beta chain was recorded in a study of breast tumors, draining lymph nodes, adjacent tissues. Whole-study findings and limits: Tumor TCR diversity was below lymph nodes but above nontumor tissue. Findings are consistent with lymph node origin and intratumoral expansion of most tumor T cells. The lymph node origin of tumor T cells was framed as consistent with a hypothesis, not demonstrated.

One entry per CDR3 protein, called by TCRdb with MiXCR from the multiplex PCR reads. The table records some 200,000 distinct CDR3 sequences, approximately 33% of them present only once. This clonotype was seen repeatedly, ten times or more. What it binds is unknown. Breast cancer patients provided tissue from their axillary draining lymph nodes. The sample was axillary lymph node tissue. This clonotype was obtained from a female donor with breast cancer. Some clones in this sample may be carry-over from other donors' samples.

The CDR3 sequence is CASSFRRGGAGGKLFF. In DNA form, the CDR3 reads TGTGCCAGCAGTTTCCGGCGGGGGGGGGCAGGGGGAAAACTGTTTTTT. V usage is TRBV12-3 or TRBV12-4 and J usage is TRBJ1-4, with 7 bases matching TRBD1. CDR3 length equals 16 residues. The J segment lost 10 bases and the V segment lost 3 bases, leaving 14 bases of the junction unmatched.